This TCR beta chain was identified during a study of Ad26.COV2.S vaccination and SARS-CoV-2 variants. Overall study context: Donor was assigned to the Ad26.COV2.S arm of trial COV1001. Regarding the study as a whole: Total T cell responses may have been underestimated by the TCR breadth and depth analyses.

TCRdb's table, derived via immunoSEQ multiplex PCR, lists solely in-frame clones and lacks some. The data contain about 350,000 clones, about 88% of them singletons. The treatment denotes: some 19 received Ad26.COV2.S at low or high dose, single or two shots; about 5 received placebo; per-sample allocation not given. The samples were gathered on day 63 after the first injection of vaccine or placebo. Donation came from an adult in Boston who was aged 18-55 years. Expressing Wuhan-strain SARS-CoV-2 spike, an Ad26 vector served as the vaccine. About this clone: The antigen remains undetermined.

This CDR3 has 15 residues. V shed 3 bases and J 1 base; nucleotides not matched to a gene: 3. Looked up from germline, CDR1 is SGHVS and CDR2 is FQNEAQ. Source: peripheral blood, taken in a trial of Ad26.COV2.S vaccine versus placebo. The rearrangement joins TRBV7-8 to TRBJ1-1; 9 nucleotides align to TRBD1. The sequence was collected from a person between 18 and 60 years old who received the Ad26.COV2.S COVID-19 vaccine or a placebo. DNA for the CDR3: TGTGCCAGCAGCTTGTACAGGGGGCGGAACACTGAAGCTTTCTTT. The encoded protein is CASSLYRGRNTEAFF.